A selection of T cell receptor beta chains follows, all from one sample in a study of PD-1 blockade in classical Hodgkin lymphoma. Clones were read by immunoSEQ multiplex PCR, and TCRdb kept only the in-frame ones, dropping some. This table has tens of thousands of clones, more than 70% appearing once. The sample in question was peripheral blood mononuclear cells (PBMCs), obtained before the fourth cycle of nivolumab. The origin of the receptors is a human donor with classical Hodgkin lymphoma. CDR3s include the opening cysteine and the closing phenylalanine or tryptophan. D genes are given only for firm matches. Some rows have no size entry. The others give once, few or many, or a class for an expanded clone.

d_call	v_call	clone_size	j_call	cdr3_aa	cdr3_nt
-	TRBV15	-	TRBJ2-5	CATSTRSGILETQYF	TGTGCCACCAGCACAAGGTCCGGGATCCTGGAGACCCAGTACTTC
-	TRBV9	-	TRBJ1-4	CASSLSADVWEKLFF	TGTGCCAGCAGCCTATCGGCGGATGTGTGGGAAAAACTGTTTTTT
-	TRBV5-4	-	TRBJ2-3	CASREGGAFIGDTQYF	TGTGCCAGCAGGGAGGGGGGGGCTTTCATTGGAGATACGCAGTATTTT
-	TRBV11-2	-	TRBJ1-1	CASSSWQVMNTEAFF	TGTGCCAGCAGCTCTTGGCAGGTGATGAACACTGAAGCTTTCTTT
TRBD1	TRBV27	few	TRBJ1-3	CASSQNRDSSGNTIYF	TGTGCCAGCAGTCAGAACCGGGACAGTTCTGGAAACACCATATATTTT
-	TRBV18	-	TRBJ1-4	CASSPSQGPNEKLFF	TGTGCCAGCTCCCCATCGCAGGGGCCGAATGAAAAACTGTTTTTT
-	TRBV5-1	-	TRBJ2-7	CASSRGITGYYEQYF	TGCGCCAGCAGCCGCGGGATCACAGGATACTACGAGCAGTACTTC
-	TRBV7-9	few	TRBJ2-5	CASRNPVTEGETQYF	TGTGCCAGCAGGAATCCGGTGACAGAGGGGGAGACCCAGTACTTC
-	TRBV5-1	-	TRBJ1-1	CASSLEKTDTEAFF	TGCGCCAGCAGCTTGGAAAAGACGGACACTGAAGCTTTCTTT
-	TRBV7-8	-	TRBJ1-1	CASSGRTGANTEAFF	TGTGCCAGCAGCGGTAGGACGGGAGCGAACACTGAAGCTTTCTTT
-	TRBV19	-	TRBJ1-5	CASSILRTGSNQPQHF	TGTGCCAGTAGTATCCTCAGAACGGGGAGCAATCAGCCCCAGCATTTT
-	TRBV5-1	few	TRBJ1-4	CASSADFNEKLFF	TGCGCCAGCAGCGCGGATTTTAATGAAAAACTGTTTTTT
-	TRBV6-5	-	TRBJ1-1	CASSPQTVRNTEAFF	TGTGCCAGCAGTCCACAGACAGTCAGAAACACTGAAGCTTTCTTT
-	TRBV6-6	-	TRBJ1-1	CASSPGEEAFF	TGTGCCAGCAGCCCGGGGGAAGAAGCTTTCTTT
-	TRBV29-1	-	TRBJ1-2	CSVEESGARGYTF	TGCAGCGTTGAAGAGTCCGGGGCGCGGGGCTACACCTTC
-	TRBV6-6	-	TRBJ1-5	CASSGGHFNQPQHF	TGTGCCAGCAGCGGCGGACACTTCAATCAGCCCCAGCATTTT
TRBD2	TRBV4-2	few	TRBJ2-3	CASSPGTSGGTDTQYF	TGTGCCAGCAGCCCGGGGACTAGCGGGGGTACAGATACGCAGTATTTT
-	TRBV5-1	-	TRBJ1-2	CASTRGPSNYGYTF	TGCGCCAGCACCCGAGGGCCGTCGAACTATGGCTACACCTTC
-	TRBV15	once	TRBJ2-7	CATSSGGTRSYEQYF	TGTGCCACCAGCAGCGGCGGTACGCGCTCCTACGAGCAGTACTTC